These 10 T cell receptor beta chains originate from one sample sequenced in a study of shared clonotypes between healthy human individuals. Some clones are missing from TCRdb's copy, which holds only in-frame ones; the method was immunoSEQ multiplex PCR. The sample includes around 940,000 clones, roughly 72% of them seen just once. The sample was memory CD4+ T cells sorted from blood. Subset in this sample: CD45RA-negative fraction. All receptors come from a young man in good health.

The chain is built from TRBV4-3 and TRBJ2-7, with 8 bases identical to TRBD1. The germline gives CDR1 LGHNA, CDR2 YSLEER. The CDR3 has 15 residues. V lost 4 bases, J lost 2 bases, and 7 bases stayed unmatched. This chain's CDR3 is CASSLKWTGPYEQYF. The CDR3 nucleotides are TGCGCCAGCAGCCTAAAATGGACAGGGCCCTACGAGCAGTACTTC.

This sequence joins TRBV10-3 and TRBJ2-1; the D gene is possibly TRBD2 (5 bases). The CDR3 has 12 amino acids. The V end lost 11 bases, the J end lost 5 bases, and 13 bases lay between the germline ends. Germline V gene data show CDR1 as ENHRY and CDR2 as SYGVKD. Written as DNA, the CDR3 is TGTGCCGTCCAGCGGCGGGACAATGAGCAGTTCTTC. As protein: CAVQRRDNEQFF.

V is TRBV6-5 and J is TRBJ2-7, with D perhaps TRBD1 or TRBD2 (7 bases each). Per the germline V gene, CDR1 is MNHEY and CDR2 is SVGAGI. Trimming shortened V by 7 bases and J by 1 base, and 17 bases separated the two germline ends. The length of the CDR3 is 15 residues. The CDR3 is CASTKQGGGSYEQYF. CDR3 nucleotides: TGTGCCAGCACCAAGCAGGGGGGAGGGTCCTACGAGCAGTACTTC.

This chain connects TRBV5-1 to TRBJ2-5, with 8 bases that match TRBD2. The CDR3 consists of 14 residues. The trim removed 6 bases at V and 0 bases at J, leaving 4 bases unmatched. The V gene's germline CDR1 is SGHRS and CDR2 YFSETQ. The CDR3 loop reads CASTGGTYQETQYF. The DNA of the CDR3 is TGCGCCAGCACGGGGGGGACGTACCAAGAGACCCAGTACTTC.

The chain combines TRBV4-3 with TRBJ1-2, with D tentatively TRBD1 (5 bases). The CDR3 runs to 15 residues. Germline values: CDR1 LGHNA, CDR2 YSLEER. V dropped 0 bases and J dropped 2 bases, with 10 bases sitting between them. Here the CDR3 reads CASSQERGKNYGYTF. The CDR3 DNA sequence: TGCGCCAGCAGCCAAGAGCGGGGGAAGAACTATGGCTACACCTTC.

As to this clone: Other DNA sequences of this sample code for an identical CDR3. The rearrangement joins TRBV18 to TRBJ1-3; D not resolved. The CDR3 consists of 14 residues. Between the trimmed V and J ends, which lost 3 bases and 1 base, there was a span of 7 bases. CDR1 is KGHSH and CDR2 is LQKENI in the germline V gene. The CDR3 sequence is CASSPSDSGNTIYF. CDR3 nucleotides: TGTGCCAGCTCACCGTCCGATTCTGGAAACACCATATATTTT.

The chain links TRBV13 to TRBJ1-2; D call uncertain. CDR1 PRHDT and CDR2 FYEKMQ come from the germline V gene (reference sequence). With 1 base removed from V and 4 bases from J, the gap between germline ends came to 7 bases. This CDR3 has 13 residues. CDR3 DNA sequence: TGTGCCAGCAGCTTAGATCCGGCCTATGGCTACACCTTC. Encoded protein: CASSLDPAYGYTF.

The table lists this clone with a few counts. The chain carries TRBV6-6 and TRBJ2-3, with no clear D. The CDR3 runs 14 residues. With 4 bases removed from V and 4 bases from J, the gap between germline ends came to 12 bases. CDR1 MNHNY and CDR2 SVGAGI come from the germline V gene (reference sequence). CDR3 protein: CASSFGAGADTQYF. The CDR3 DNA is TGTGCCAGCAGTTTCGGAGCTGGTGCAGATACGCAGTATTTT.

The genes are TRBV9 and TRBJ1-3, with 7 bases identical to TRBD1. Germline V gene data show CDR1 as SGDLS and CDR2 as YYNGEE. The CDR3 extends over 15 amino acids. V lost 0 bases, J lost 0 bases, and 0 bases stayed unmatched. The CDR3 is CASSVGQGSGNTIYF. The DNA of the CDR3 is TGTGCCAGCAGCGTAGGACAGGGCTCTGGAAACACCATATATTTT. The entire variable domain, with the rest obtained from reference TRBV9 and TRBJ1-3, is as follows: DSGVTQTPKHLITATGQRVTLRCSPRSGDLSVYWYQQSLDQGLQFLIQYYNGEERAKGNILERFSAQQFPDLHSELNLSSLELGDSALYFCASSVGQGSGNTIYFGEGSWLTVV.

The rearrangement links TRBV25-1 to TRBJ2-5, with 7 positions matching TRBD2. The CDR3 is 15 residues long. V was pared by 5 bases and J by 3 bases, with 9 bases of the junction left unmatched. Germline V gene data show CDR1 as MGHDK and CDR2 as SYGVNS. The CDR3 DNA follows: TGTGCCAGCAGTCTGACGAGGACTAGAGAAGAGACCCAGTACTTC. It translates to CASSLTRTREETQYF.